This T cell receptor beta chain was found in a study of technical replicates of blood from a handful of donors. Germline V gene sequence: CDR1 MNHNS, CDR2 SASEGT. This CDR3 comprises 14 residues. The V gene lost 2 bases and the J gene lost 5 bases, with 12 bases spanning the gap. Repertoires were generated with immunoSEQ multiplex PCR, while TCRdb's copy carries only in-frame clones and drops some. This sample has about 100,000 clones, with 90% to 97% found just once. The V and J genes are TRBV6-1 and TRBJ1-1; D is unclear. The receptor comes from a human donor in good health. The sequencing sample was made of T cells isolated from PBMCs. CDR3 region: CASSEWVSETEAFF. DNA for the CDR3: TGTGCCAGCAGTGAATGGGTTTCGGAGACTGAAGCTTTCTTT.